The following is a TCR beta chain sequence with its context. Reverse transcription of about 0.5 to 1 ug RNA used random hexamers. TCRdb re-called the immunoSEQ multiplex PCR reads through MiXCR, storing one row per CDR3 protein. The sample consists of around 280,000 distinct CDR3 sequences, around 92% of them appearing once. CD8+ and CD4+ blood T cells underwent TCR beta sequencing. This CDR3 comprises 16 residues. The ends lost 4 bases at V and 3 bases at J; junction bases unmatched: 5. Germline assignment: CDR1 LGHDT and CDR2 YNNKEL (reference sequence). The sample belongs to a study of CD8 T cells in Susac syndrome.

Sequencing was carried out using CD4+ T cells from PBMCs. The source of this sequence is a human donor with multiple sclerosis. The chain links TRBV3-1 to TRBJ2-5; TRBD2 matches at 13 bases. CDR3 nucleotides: TGTGCCAGCAGCCGAACCGGGACTAGCGGGAAAGAGACCCAGTACTTC. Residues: CASSRTGTSGKETQYF.